This TCR beta chain was captured by sequencing in a study of CD8 T cells in Susac syndrome. From blood CD8+ and CD4+ T cells, TCR beta sequences were generated. V lost 7 bases, J lost 0 bases, and 9 bases lay in between. The CDR3 is 14 amino acids. Looked up from germline, CDR1 is SEHNR and CDR2 is FQNEAQ (reference sequence). Roughly 0.45 to 1 ug RNA was reverse transcribed with random hexamers. TCR beta CDR3 was amplified by immunoSEQ covering 54 Vbeta and 13 Jbeta. In TCRdb, the immunoSEQ multiplex PCR reads were re-called with MiXCR into one record per CDR3 protein. This table has 150,000 to 200,000 distinct CDR3 sequences, approximately 92% appearing once.

The TCR originated in a human donor in good health. V gene TRBV7-9 combines with J gene TRBJ1-4; D is unclear. The sequenced sample was CD4+ T cells from PBMCs. DNA for the CDR3: TGTGCCAGCACTGACCGATCAACTAATGAAAAACTGTTTTTT. This sequence encodes CASTDRSTNEKLFF.